Listed here are 27 T cell receptor beta chains from one sample, sequenced in a study of blood T cells in healthy people across ages. Next came a second PCR, run for about 7 to 12 cycles, which used a sample-barcoded 5' primer along with a J-beta primer mix. TCRdb independently ran MiXCR on the 5' RACE reads; one entry per CDR3 protein. The sample contains approximately 810,000 distinct CDR3 sequences, roughly 40% of which appear only once. Sequencing input: blood. Every receptor here comes from a man between 18 and 35 years old in good health.

This chain links TRBV7-9 with TRBJ1-2; 9 bases map to TRBD1. CDR3 length: 15 amino acids. Unmatched junction bases numbered 8, after V lost 5 bases and J lost 4 bases. Germline V gives CDR1 SEHNR, CDR2 FQNEAQ (reference sequence). CDR3 amino acids: CASSGMDRGPYGYTF. In DNA, the CDR3 is TGTGCCAGCAGCGGAATGGACAGGGGTCCCTATGGCTACACCTTC.

Note on this clonotype: Mismatch with germline at one junction end may stem from a read error. The V gene is TRBV7-9, the J gene TRBJ1-1, with a possible D match to TRBD1 (6 bases). The CDR3 contains 15 residues. Germline CDR1 and CDR2: SEHNR and FQNEAQ (reference sequence). The CDR3 sequence is CTSSFSSTGSTEAFF. The DNA of the CDR3 is TGTACCAGCAGCTTTTCGTCTACAGGGAGCACTGAAGCTTTCTTT.

This clonotype was found a few times. The CDR3: CASSRKNMYYGYTF. The CDR3 DNA reads TGTGCCAGCAGTCGAAAAAATATGTACTATGGCTACACCTTC. The chain recombines TRBV28 with TRBJ1-2; D uncertain. Trimming stripped 5 bases from V and 3 bases from J, with 13 bases between. Germline V CDR1 and CDR2: MDHEN, SYDVKM. CDR3 size: 14 residues.

The CDR3 loop is CASSPTGGGGENYGYTF. CDR3 bases: TGTGCCAGCAGTCCAACAGGGGGCGGGGGGGAGAACTATGGCTACACCTTC. This chain joins TRBV2 and TRBJ1-2; 9 bases map to TRBD1. The V gene's germline CDR1 is SNHLY and CDR2 FYNNEI. Trimming cost V 5 bases and J 2 bases; bases outside gene matches: 12. This CDR3 comprises 17 residues.

The J gene is TRBJ2-5, the V gene TRBV20-1, with D tentatively TRBD1 (6 bases). The CDR3 consists of 14 residues. Trimming removed 1 base at V and 11 bases at J, with 20 bases between. Germline-derived CDR1 and CDR2 are DFQATT and SNEGSKA (reference sequence). The CDR3 nucleotides are TGCAGTGCTAGAGCCCAGGGGTTACTGGGTGAGCAGTACTTC. It encodes CSARAQGLLGEQYF.

To note about this clonotype: One end of the junction does not line up with germline, which may come from a read error. The chain carries TRBV9 and TRBJ1-4; 7 positions match TRBD1. CDR1 is SGDLS, CDR2 YYNGEE, per germline. The CDR3 is 15 amino acids. CDR3 coding DNA: TGTGCCAGCAGCTCGCGACAGGGAGCTAAGGAAAAACTGTTTTTT. This codes for CASSSRQGAKEKLFF.

This clonotype has only a few counts. The chain couples TRBV20-1 to TRBJ2-5; D is perhaps TRBD2 (5 bases). Germline CDR1 and CDR2: DFQATT and SNEGSKA (reference sequence). The CDR3 consists of 14 residues. V dropped 6 bases and J dropped 4 bases, with 18 bases sitting between them. The CDR3 region is CSADTRLASETQYF. CDR3 nucleotides: TGCAGTGCCGACACTAGGTTAGCCTCAGAGACCCAGTACTTC.

The chain has TRBV6-2 or TRBV6-3 and TRBJ1-1; D remains unclear. V was cut by 7 bases and J by 4 bases, with 13 bases left in between. Germline-derived CDR1 and CDR2 are MNHEY and SVGEGT. This CDR3 has 13 amino acids. CDR3 nucleotides: TGTGCCAGCAACCCTCGGACGATCACTGAAGCTTTCTTT. Translated, it gives CASNPRTITEAFF.

The V call is TRBV4-3, the J call TRBJ2-1, with D hard to call. TRBJ2-7 explains the end of the DNA better; the J call may be wrong. CDR1 LGHNA and CDR2 YSLEER come from the germline V gene. CDR3 length: 16 residues. Written as DNA, the CDR3 is TGCGCCAGCAGCCAAGATAGAAAGGGCTCCTACAATGAGCAGTACTTC. Protein sequence: CASSQDRKGSYNEQYF.

The chain links TRBV29-1 to TRBJ2-7; 7 positions agree with TRBD1. The germline CDR1 and CDR2 sequences are SQVTM and ANQGSEA. V trimming: 7 bases; J trimming: 7 bases; junction bases outside the gene matches: 7. The length of the CDR3 is 11 residues. In DNA form, the CDR3 reads TGCAGCGAGATGACAGGGTTAGAGCAGTACTTC. It specifies CSEMTGLEQYF.

This clonotype was seen a handful of times. This rearrangement joins TRBV12-3 or TRBV12-4 to TRBJ2-2; TRBD1 or TRBD2 may be the D gene (5 bases each). V was clipped by 5 bases and J by 3 bases, with 10 bases between them. The CDR3 consists of 14 residues. The DNA for the CDR3 is TGTGCCAGCAGTGTAGAGGGGTACACCGGGGAGCTGTTTTTT. Encoded protein: CASSVEGYTGELFF.

The chain has TRBV15 and TRBJ2-3; D is possibly TRBD1 or TRBD2 (6 bases each). The CDR3 is made up of 16 amino acids. The germline CDR1 and CDR2 sequences are LNHNV and YYDKDF (reference sequence). V was trimmed by 3 bases and J by 1 base, leaving 14 bases between them. CDR3 nucleotides: TGTGCCACCAGCAGCACAAGGGGGACTGGCACAGATACGCAGTATTTT. It yields the protein CATSSTRGTGTDTQYF.

The table lists this clonotype with a few counts. CDR3 nucleotide sequence: TGTGCCAGTAGTATTGGCAGTACCGGGACCCAGTACTTC. Protein product: CASSIGSTGTQYF. This chain uses TRBV19 with TRBJ2-7; D is unresolved. TRBJ2-5 matches the DNA end more closely, so the J call is doubtful. CDR3 size: 13 residues. CDR1 and CDR2 (germline): LNHDA, SQIVND (reference sequence).

As regards this clonotype: A much larger clone differs from this one at a single base, so this may be a read error. This chain joins TRBV10-3 and TRBJ2-7; TRBD1 agrees at 8 bases. In germline, CDR1 is ENHRY, CDR2 SYGVKD. This CDR3 is 13 amino acids long. The CDR3 region is CAILGTGSYEQCF. The CDR3 nucleotides read TGTGCCATCCTTGGGACAGGATCCTACGAGCAGTGCTTC.

This rearrangement joins TRBV20-1 to TRBJ1-1, with D possibly TRBD1 on 5 matching bases. The V end was cut by 1 base, the J end by 1 base, with 13 bases between. Germline CDR1 is DFQATT and CDR2 is SNEGSKA (reference sequence). The CDR3 extends over 15 amino acids. The chain's CDR3 is CSARVQGPQNTEAFF. The CDR3 DNA reads as TGCAGTGCTAGAGTCCAGGGACCGCAGAACACTGAAGCTTTCTTT.

Points on this clonotype: This may come from a read error, since a much larger clone is one base off. CDR3 in DNA: TGTGCCAGCAGCTTAGCCGTGACGGGTTACGAGCGGTACTTC. This sequence encodes CASSLAVTGYERYF. This chain uses TRBV7-2 with TRBJ2-7; D gene ambiguous. The CDR3 covers 14 residues. CDR1 is SGHTA and CDR2 is FQGNSA in the germline V gene.

The J gene is TRBJ2-2, the V gene TRBV6-5, with a weak D call TRBD1 (6 bases). This CDR3 is 13 amino acids long. The germline V and J ends were trimmed by 11 bases and 6 bases, with 16 bases remaining between them. The germline CDR1 and CDR2 sequences are MNHEY and SVGAGI. The CDR3 protein is CAGHAGAAGELFF. The CDR3 coding sequence is TGTGCCGGCCATGCAGGGGCAGCCGGGGAGCTGTTTTTT.

This clonotype appeared once. The junction departs from the called germline gene at one end, perhaps through a read error. The rearrangement joins TRBV7-2 to TRBJ2-2, with D perhaps matching TRBD1 or TRBD2 (5 bases each). Germline lookup yields CDR1 SGHTA and CDR2 FQGNSA. The length of the CDR3 is 15 residues. The CDR3 DNA is TGTGCCAGCAGCTTCAGGGACCCGAACGCCGGGGAGCTGTTTTTT. This encodes CASSFRDPNAGELFF. Full variable domain (remainder filled in from reference TRBV7-2 and TRBJ2-2): GAGVSQSPSNKVTEKGKDVELRCDPISGHTALYWYRQSLGQGLEFLIYFQGNSAPDKSGLPSDRFSAERTGGSVSTLTIQRTQQEDSAVYLCASSFRDPNAGELFFGEGSRLTVL.

The chain uses TRBV10-3 and TRBJ2-7, with TRBD2 matching over 13 bases. Germline V gene sequence: CDR1 ENHRY, CDR2 SYGVKD. The CDR3 sequence is 15 residues long. The junction had 2 bases not matched to a gene; V was cut back by 4 bases and J by 2 bases. The CDR3: CAISGGLAGTYEQYF. The CDR3 coding sequence is TGTGCCATCAGTGGGGGACTAGCGGGGACCTACGAGCAGTACTTC.

For this clonotype: One end of the junction does not line up with germline, which may come from a read error. J is TRBJ2-5 and V is TRBV7-2; weak D call: TRBD1 (5 bases). The CDR3 extends over 14 amino acids. Germline V gives CDR1 SGHTA, CDR2 FQGNSA. This CDR3 reads CASGLVVTEETQYF. CDR3 DNA sequence: TGTGCCAGCGGCTTAGTGGTGACAGAAGAGACCCAGTACTTC.

This clonotype appeared many times. The V and J genes are TRBV2 and TRBJ1-2; maybe TRBD1 (6 bases). The germline V gene has CDR1 SNHLY and CDR2 FYNNEI. The CDR3 is 13 amino acids. The V end was cut by 9 bases, the J end by 2 bases, with 13 bases between. The chain's CDR3 is CASQQGPNYGYTF. The CDR3 region has the DNA TGTGCCAGTCAACAGGGTCCCAACTATGGCTACACCTTC.

This clonotype was found once. V usage is TRBV12-3 or TRBV12-4 and J usage is TRBJ1-1, with 7 bases fitting TRBD1. V dropped 7 bases and J dropped 4; count of bases not matched to a gene: 6. The CDR3 is 13 amino acids. Here the CDR3 reads CASNRQGSTEAFF. The CDR3 DNA reads as TGTGCCAGCAACAGACAGGGTAGCACTGAAGCTTTCTTT.

V and J are TRBV10-3 and TRBJ1-5, with 8 bases lining up with TRBD1. The germline CDR1 and CDR2 sequences are ENHRY and SYGVKD. The CDR3 covers 16 residues. J gave up 5 bases and V 3 bases, and 9 bases lay outside the gene matches. As DNA, the CDR3 is TGTGCCATCAGTGATACGGCAGGGGGCTCTGATCAGCCCCAGCATTTT. Its protein is CAISDTAGGSDQPQHF.

With respect to this clonotype: Possible read error: a much larger clone is one base away. The rearrangement uses TRBV7-2 and TRBJ2-5; D not resolved. There are 11 residues in the CDR3. Germline assignment: CDR1 SGHTA and CDR2 FQGNSA. Between the trimmed V and J ends, which lost 5 bases and 11 bases, there was a span of 12 bases. CDR3 sequence: CASSTVNEQYF. The CDR3 DNA sequence: TGTGCCAGCAGCACGGTCAATGAGCAGTACTTC.

A note on this clonotype: A single base separates this from a much larger clone, so it may be a read error. CDR3 coding DNA: TGCGCCGGCAGCCAATCCCAGGTGGGCACCTATGGCTACACCTTC. Its translation is CAGSQSQVGTYGYTF. V and J are TRBV4-1 and TRBJ1-2; D gene unclear. Germline V gives CDR1 MGHRA, CDR2 YSYEKL. This CDR3 is built from 15 residues.

The chain carries TRBV3-1 and TRBJ1-6, with D hard to call. The V gene's germline CDR1 is LGHDT and CDR2 YNNKEL (reference sequence). V shed 0 bases and J shed 7 bases, with 10 bases lying between them. The CDR3 has 15 amino acids. CDR3 nucleotide sequence: TGTGCCAGCAGCCAAGACGTGGCAGAAAATTCACCCCTCCACTTT. Its protein is CASSQDVAENSPLHF.

The CDR3 here is CASRLTGGYLSEQYF. The CDR3 DNA reads TGTGCCAGCAGGCTGACAGGGGGGTATCTCTCCGAGCAGTACTTC. The genes are TRBV2 and TRBJ2-5; 9 bases agree with TRBD1. The J call could be wrong; TRBJ2-7 is a better fit for the DNA end. Per the germline V gene, CDR1 is SNHLY and CDR2 is FYNNEI. This CDR3 spans 15 amino acids.